This T cell receptor beta chain came from a study of T-cell reconstitution after alpha-beta-depleted transplantation in children. TCRbeta library preparation incorporated unique molecular identifiers. TCRdb recomputed calls from the PCR reads with MiXCR, one row per CDR3 protein. The sample gives 500,000 or so distinct CDR3 sequences, about 10% of which show up once; around 15% is in the top ten. In its sample, this clonotype was seen many times. The CDR3 is 16 amino acids. Trimming removed 1 base from V and 5 bases from J; junction bases left unmatched: 7. Germline CDR1 reads SGHVS; CDR2 reads FQNEAQ.

The specimen was PBMCs, mostly from graft donor cells, collected 180 days after TCRalphabeta/CD19-depleted stem cell transplant. V gene TRBV7-8 combines with J gene TRBJ2-7, with 11 nucleotides matching TRBD2. The clonotype was recovered from a female patient aged 2 to 10 who had a stem cell transplant for aplastic anemia, so the T cells may come from the graft donor. In nucleotides, the CDR3 is TGTGCCAGCAGCTTAGGTACTAGCGGGAGTTCCCACGAGCAGTACTTC. Encoded protein: CASSLGTSGSSHEQYF.